This T cell receptor (beta chain) was obtained from a study of blood T cell dynamics during melanoma immunotherapy. The time point: pre-treatment baseline. This CDR3 is 17 amino acids long. Per germline, CDR1 SGHDT and CDR2 YYEEEE. The V and J ends lost 3 bases and 7 bases, in that order; junction bases with no gene match: 13. Only in-frame clones appear in the TCRdb table, and some are missing; sequencing was by immunoSEQ multiplex PCR. Altogether roughly 6,900 clones are present, about 78% being singletons, with the ten largest covering approximately 26%. This receptor was identified in a human donor with melanoma. The sequenced sample was blood, obtained from a patient treated with checkpoint blockade. This chain joins TRBV5-6 and TRBJ2-1; TRBD2 matches 10 bases. The CDR3 sequence: CASSSRLAGSWGNEQFF. In nucleotides, the CDR3 is TGTGCCAGCAGCTCAAGACTAGCGGGCTCTTGGGGGAATGAGCAGTTCTTC.